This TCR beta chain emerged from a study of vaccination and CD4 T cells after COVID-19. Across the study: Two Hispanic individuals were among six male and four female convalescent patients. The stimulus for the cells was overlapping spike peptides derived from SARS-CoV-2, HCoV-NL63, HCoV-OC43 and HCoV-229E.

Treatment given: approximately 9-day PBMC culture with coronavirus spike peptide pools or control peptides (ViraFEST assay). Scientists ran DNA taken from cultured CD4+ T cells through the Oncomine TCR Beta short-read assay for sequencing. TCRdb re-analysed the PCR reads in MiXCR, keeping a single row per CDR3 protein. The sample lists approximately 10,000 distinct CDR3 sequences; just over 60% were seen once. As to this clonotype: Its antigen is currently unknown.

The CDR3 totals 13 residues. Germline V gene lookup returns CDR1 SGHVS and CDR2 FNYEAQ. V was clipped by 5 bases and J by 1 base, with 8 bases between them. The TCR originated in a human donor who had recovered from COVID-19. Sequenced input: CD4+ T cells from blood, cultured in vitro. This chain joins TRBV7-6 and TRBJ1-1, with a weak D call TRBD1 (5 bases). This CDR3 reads CASSADRNTEAFF. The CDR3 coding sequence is TGTGCCAGCAGCGCCGACAGGAACACTGAAGCTTTCTTT.